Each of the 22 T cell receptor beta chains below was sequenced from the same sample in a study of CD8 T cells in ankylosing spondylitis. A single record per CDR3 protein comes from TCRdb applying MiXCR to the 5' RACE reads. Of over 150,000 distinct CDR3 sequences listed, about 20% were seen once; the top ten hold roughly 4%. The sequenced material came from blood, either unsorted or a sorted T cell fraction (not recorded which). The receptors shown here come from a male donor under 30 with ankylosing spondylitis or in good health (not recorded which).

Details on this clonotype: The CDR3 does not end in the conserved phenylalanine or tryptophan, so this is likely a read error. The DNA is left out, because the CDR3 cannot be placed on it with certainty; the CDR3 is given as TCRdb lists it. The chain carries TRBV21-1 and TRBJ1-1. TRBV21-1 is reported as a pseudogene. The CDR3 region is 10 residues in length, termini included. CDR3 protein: CASSKGSGYL.

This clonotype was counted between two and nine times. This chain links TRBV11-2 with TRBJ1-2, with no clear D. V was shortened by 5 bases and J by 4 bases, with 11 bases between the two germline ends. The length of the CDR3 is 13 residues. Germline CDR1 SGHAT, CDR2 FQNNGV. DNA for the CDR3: TGTGCCAGCAGCCCAGGAGGGTTCTATGGCTACACCTTC. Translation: CASSPGGFYGYTF. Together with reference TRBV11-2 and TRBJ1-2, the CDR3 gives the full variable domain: EAGVAQSPRYKIIEKRQSVAFWCNPISGHATLYWYQQILGQGPKLLIQFQNNGVVDDSQLPKDRFSAERLKGVDSTLKIQPAKLEDSAVYLCASSPGGFYGYTFGSGTRLTVV.

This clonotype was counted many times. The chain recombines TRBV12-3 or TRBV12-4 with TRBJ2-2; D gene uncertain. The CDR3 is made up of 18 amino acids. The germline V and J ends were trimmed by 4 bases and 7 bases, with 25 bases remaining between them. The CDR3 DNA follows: TGTGCCAGCAGTTCAATGGCAGTGCCCAACTCATGGGGCGGGGAGCTGTTTTTT. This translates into CASSSMAVPNSWGGELFF.

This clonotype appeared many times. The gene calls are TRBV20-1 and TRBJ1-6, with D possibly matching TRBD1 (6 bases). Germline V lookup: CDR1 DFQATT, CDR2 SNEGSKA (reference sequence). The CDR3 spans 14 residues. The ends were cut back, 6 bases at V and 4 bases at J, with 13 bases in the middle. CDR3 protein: CSATNRAYNSPLHF. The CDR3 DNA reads TGCAGTGCGACGAACAGGGCGTATAATTCACCCCTCCACTTT.

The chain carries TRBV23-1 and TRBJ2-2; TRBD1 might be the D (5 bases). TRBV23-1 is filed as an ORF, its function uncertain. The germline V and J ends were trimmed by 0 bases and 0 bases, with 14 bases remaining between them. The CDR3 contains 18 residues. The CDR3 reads CASSQSNGHYSNTGELFF. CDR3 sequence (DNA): TGCGCCAGCAGTCAATCTAATGGACACTACTCGAACACCGGGGAGCTGTTTTTT.

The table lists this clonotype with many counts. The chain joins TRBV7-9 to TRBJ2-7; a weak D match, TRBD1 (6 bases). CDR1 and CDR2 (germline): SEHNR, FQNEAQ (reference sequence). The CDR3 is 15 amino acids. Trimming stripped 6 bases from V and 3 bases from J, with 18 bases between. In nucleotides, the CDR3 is TGTGCCAGCAGGGCCGGACAGACTGGGGACTACGAGCAGTACTTC. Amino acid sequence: CASRAGQTGDYEQYF.

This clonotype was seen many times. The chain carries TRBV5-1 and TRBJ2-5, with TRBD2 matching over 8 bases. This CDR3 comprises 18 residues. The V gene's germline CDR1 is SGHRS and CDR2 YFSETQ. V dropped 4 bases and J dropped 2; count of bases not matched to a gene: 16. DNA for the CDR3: TGCGCCAGCAGCCGACTTGGGTGGAACGCGGGAGGACAAGAGACCCAGTACTTC. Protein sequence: CASSRLGWNAGGQETQYF.

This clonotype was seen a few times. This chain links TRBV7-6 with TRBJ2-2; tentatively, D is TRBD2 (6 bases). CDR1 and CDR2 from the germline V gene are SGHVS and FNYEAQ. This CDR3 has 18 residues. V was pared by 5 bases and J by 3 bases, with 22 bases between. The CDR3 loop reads CASSPKRLDGGDTGELFF. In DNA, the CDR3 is TGTGCCAGCAGCCCCAAAAGATTGGACGGAGGGGACACCGGGGAGCTGTTTTTT.

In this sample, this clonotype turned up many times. CDR3 residues: CSAREGRLTGAEAFF. In nucleotides, the CDR3 is TGCAGTGCTAGAGAGGGCCGTCTCACTGGCGCTGAAGCTTTCTTT. V and J are TRBV20-1 and TRBJ1-1; D call uncertain. Trimming left V 0 bases short and J 6 bases short, with 17 bases between. Germline V gives CDR1 DFQATT, CDR2 SNEGSKA (reference sequence). The CDR3 covers 15 residues.

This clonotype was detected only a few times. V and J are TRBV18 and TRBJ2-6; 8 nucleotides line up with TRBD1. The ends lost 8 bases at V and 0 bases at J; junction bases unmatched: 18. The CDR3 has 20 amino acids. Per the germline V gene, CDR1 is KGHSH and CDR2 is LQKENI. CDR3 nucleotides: TGTGCCAGCCGAACCCAGGGGGCTAGCGCAACCCACTCTGGGGCCAACGTCCTGACTTTC. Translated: CASRTQGASATHSGANVLTF.

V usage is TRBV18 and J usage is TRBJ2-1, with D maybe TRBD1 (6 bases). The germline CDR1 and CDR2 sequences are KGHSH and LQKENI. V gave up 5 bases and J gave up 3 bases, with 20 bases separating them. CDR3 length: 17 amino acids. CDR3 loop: CASSTIDRLEIYNEQFF. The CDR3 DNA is TGTGCCAGCTCAACAATCGACAGGCTCGAAATCTACAATGAGCAGTTCTTC.

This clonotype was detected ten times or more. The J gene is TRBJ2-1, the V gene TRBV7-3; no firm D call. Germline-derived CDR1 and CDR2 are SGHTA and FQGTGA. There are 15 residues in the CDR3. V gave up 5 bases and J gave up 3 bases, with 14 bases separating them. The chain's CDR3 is CASSPGRAVYNEQFF. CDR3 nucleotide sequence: TGTGCCAGCAGCCCTGGAAGAGCAGTCTACAATGAGCAGTTCTTC.

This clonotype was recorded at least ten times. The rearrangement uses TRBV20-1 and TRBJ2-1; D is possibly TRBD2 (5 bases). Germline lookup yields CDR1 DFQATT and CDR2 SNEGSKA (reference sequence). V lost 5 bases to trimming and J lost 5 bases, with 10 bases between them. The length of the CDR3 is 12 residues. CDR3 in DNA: TGCAGTGCTGAGGGAACCGACAATGAGCAGTTCTTC. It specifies CSAEGTDNEQFF.

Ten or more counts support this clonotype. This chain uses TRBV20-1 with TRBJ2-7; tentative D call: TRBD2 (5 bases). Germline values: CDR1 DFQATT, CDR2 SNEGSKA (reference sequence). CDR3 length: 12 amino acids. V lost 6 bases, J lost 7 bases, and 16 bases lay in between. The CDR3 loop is CSALKGVGEQYF. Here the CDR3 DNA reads TGCAGTGCCCTTAAGGGAGTCGGAGAGCAGTACTTC.

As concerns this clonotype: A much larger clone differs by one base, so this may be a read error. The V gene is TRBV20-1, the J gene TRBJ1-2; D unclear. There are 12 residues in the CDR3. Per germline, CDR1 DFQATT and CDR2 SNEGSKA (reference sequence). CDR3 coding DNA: TGCAGTGCTAGTCAGAGTAACTATGGCTACCCCTTC. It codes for CSASQSNYGYPF.

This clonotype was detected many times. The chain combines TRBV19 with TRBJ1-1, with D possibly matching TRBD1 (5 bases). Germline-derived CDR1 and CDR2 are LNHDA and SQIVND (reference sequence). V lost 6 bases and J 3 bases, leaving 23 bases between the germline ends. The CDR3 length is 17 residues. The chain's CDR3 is CASSIRLGGSRDTEAFF. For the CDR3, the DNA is TGTGCCAGTAGCATACGTCTCGGGGGAAGCAGGGACACTGAAGCTTTCTTT.

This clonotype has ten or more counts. The CDR3 is CASSRLAANTGELFF. The CDR3 DNA reads TGTGCCAGCAGCCGGCTAGCGGCGAACACCGGGGAGCTGTTTTTT. The gene calls are TRBV7-9 and TRBJ2-2; 7 bases are shared with TRBD2. The germline gives CDR1 SEHNR, CDR2 FQNEAQ (reference sequence). The J segment lost 0 bases and the V segment lost 5 bases, leaving 3 bases of the junction unmatched. CDR3 length: 15 residues. Supplemented by reference TRBV7-9 and TRBJ2-2, the full variable domain reads DTGVSQNPRHKITKRGQNVTFRCDPISEHNRLYWYRQTLGQGPEFLTYFQNEAQLEKSRLLSDRFSAERPKGSFSTLEIQRTEQGDSAMYLCASSRLAANTGELFFGEGSRLTVL.

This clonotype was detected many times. The CDR3 loop reads CRQNRGTEAFF. The CDR3 nucleotides are TGCAGGCAGAATCGGGGCACTGAAGCTTTCTTT. The chain joins TRBV20-1 to TRBJ1-1; the D is unclear. This CDR3 has 11 amino acids. CDR1 and CDR2 (germline): DFQATT, SNEGSKA (reference sequence).

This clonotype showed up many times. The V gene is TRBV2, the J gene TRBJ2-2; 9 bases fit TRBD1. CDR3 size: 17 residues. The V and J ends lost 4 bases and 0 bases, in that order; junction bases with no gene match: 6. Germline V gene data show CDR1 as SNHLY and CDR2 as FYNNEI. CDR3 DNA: TGTGCCAGCAGTGCAAGACAGGGGGATACGAACACCGGGGAGCTGTTTTTT. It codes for CASSARQGDTNTGELFF.

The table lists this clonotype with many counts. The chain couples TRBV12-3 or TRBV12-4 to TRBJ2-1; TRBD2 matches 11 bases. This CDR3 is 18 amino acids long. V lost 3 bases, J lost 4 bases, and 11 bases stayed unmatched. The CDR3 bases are TGTGCCAGCAGTTTTCGGGCGACGCTAGCGGGGGGTTACAATGAGCAGTTCTTC. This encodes CASSFRATLAGGYNEQFF.

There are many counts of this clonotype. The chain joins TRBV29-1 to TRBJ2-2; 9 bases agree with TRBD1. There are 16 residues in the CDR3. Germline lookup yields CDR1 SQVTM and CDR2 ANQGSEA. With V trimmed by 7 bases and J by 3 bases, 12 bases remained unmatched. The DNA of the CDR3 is TGCAGCGCCTTACCCGGGACAGGGAAGCACACCGGGGAGCTGTTTTTT. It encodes CSALPGTGKHTGELFF.

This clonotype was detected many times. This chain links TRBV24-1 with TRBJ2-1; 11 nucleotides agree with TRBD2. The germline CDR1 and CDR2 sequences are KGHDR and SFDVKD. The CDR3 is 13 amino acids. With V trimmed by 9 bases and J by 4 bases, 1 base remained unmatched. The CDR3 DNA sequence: TGTGCCACCGGACTAGCGGGTTACAATGAGCAGTTCTTC. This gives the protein CATGLAGYNEQFF.